The present TCR beta chain was sequenced within a study of blood T cells in healthy people across ages. Study-level background: Roughly one uniquely barcoded beta molecule per two T cells was captured.

A J-beta primer mix and a sample-barcoded 5' primer were used in a second PCR of about 7 to 11 cycles. Each of the cDNA molecules was tagged by a template-switch adaptor with 12 random nucleotides. TCRdb reanalysed the 5' RACE reads using MiXCR and keeps one entry per CDR3 protein. Here the sample spans around 1,900,000 distinct CDR3 sequences, 30% to 40% being singletons. Regarding the study as a whole: There were more naive CD4+ cells and higher diversity in long-lived donors than in aged donors. Naive T cell percentage strongly correlated with TCR beta diversity.

As to this clonotype: Its antigen is undetermined.

CDR1 is SGDLS, CDR2 YYNGEE, per germline. The CDR3 consists of 13 residues. Trimming took off 4 bases at V and 6 bases at J, with 12 bases between the two ends. The sequence was collected from a human donor in good health. The sample consisted of blood. The rearrangement uses TRBV9 and TRBJ2-3; unclear D gene. The CDR3: CASSPGSRDTQYF. CDR3 bases: TGTGCCAGCAGCCCAGGTTCCAGGGATACGCAGTATTTT.